This TCR beta chain stems from a study of blood T cells in healthy people across ages. CDR3 length equals 12 residues. Deletions cut 8 bases from V and 5 bases from J, with 15 bases between. The germline V gene has CDR1 DFQATT and CDR2 SNEGSKA (reference sequence). A second PCR, run for about 6 to 12 cycles, used a sample-barcoded 5' primer plus a J-beta primer mix. MiXCR, applied by TCRdb to the 5' RACE reads, yields one record per CDR3 protein. The sample records about 400,000 distinct CDR3 sequences, more than 45% being singletons. Sample: blood. This rearrangement joins TRBV20-1 to TRBJ2-5; perhaps TRBD2 as D (5 bases). The receptor's source is a man aged 55 to 70 in good health. The CDR3 DNA follows: TGCAGTCTCACCCGGGGAAGGGAGACCCAGTACTTC. Amino acids: CSLTRGRETQYF.